This T cell receptor (beta chain) was obtained from a study of T-cell memory formation after mild COVID-19 listed by TCRdb under 2021. Study-wide context: Most TCR sequence clusters were specific to one of the two donors. In a couple of donors, T-cell clones that expanded and contracted after mild COVID-19 were followed by sequencing TCRalpha and TCRbeta repertoires longitudinally. Two young, previously healthy adult volunteers, one female and one male, were included in the cohort.

Reads for this sample came from an Illumina NovaSeq 6000. Using 5'RACE with constant-segment primers, TCRalpha and TCRbeta cDNA libraries were constructed, with sample barcodes and unique molecular identifiers added in the process. RNA was extracted from every sample with Trizol reagent. Amplification of the libraries took two PCR steps, and the second step added a second sample barcode plus Illumina TruSeq adapters. Sequencing of libraries was performed on an Illumina NovaSeq with 2 x 150 bp paired-end reads. On the authors' methods: The reads were demultiplexed and collapsed into UMI-guided consensus sequences using migec v1.2.7. Using mixcr v2.1.11, UMI consensuses were aligned to TRA and TRB V and J templates and then assembled into clonotypes. Expanded or contracted clonotypes were those called significant by both edgeR and NoisET, with noise models trained on biological replicates. For edgeR calls, the thresholds were a false discovery rate-adjusted p below 0.01 and a log2 fold-change of 1. As an exploratory analysis of dynamics, max-normalized trajectories of the 1000 most abundant clonotypes were examined with PCA combined with hierarchical clustering. Each responding clone was given a CD4 or CD8 phenotype based on the CD4+ and CD8+ repertoires, which had been sequenced separately. Through fastp at Q25 and MiXCR, TCRdb rebuilt clones from the public reads, retaining in-frame beta chains. When rows share a CDR3 protein, they turn into one entry using the most common DNA and genes. TCRdb, not the authors, supplied the V and J calls. Across this sample there are 500,000 to 600,000 distinct CDR3 sequences, with roughly 17% seen only once. The ten largest clones add up to around 12% of the sample.

General study outcomes and caveats: Contracting CD4+ clones were located mainly in the CM and EM memory subsets, whereas CD8+ clones were found to be enriched in EMRA. SARS-CoV-2 specificity was not confirmed for the second-wave clones peaking on day 37. Clones contracting from day 15 to 85 had balanced CD4/CD8 phenotypes, while a second wave expanding from day 15 to 37 was biased towards CD4+. The detection of some responding clones in pre-infection memory suggests that pre-existing cross-reactive memory T cells joined the SARS-CoV-2 response. The study covered only two mild cases, and larger cohorts including severe cases with pre-infection samples were considered necessary.

To note about this clonotype: What this receptor recognizes is not known. No per-base quality is available; no much larger clone lies one base away.

V is cut by 6 bases and J by 0 bases, and the space between the germline ends is 14 bases. The CDR3 numbers 15 residues from cysteine through phenylalanine. The DNA shown is the 45-base CDR3, in frame from base 1. CDR1 and CDR2 are drawn from the germline V gene (reference sequence): SEHNR, FQNEAQ. PBMCs were isolated by Ficoll-Paque density gradient centrifugation. Source material: PBMCs or a T cell subset sorted from them (not recorded which). The receptor was isolated from an adult woman who had mild COVID-19 (a few samples of this study predate the infection). The sample titles of this study are shuffled in the database, so cell type and time point are left out; the donor was told from shared clones. The V and J segments used are TRBV7-9 and TRBJ1-1, and perhaps TRBD1 as D gene, on 6 matching bases. The CDR3 region reads CASSQQGFMNTEAFF. The nucleotides are TGTGCCAGCAGTCAGCAGGGGTTCATGAACACTGAAGCTTTCTTT.